What follows are 24 T cell receptor beta chains derived from one specimen sequenced in a study of blood T cells in healthy people across ages. Through a sample-barcoded 5' primer and a J-beta primer mix, a second PCR was run for roughly 7 to 11 cycles. TCRdb re-analysed the 5' RACE reads in MiXCR, keeping a single row per CDR3 protein. The table records about 510,000 distinct CDR3 sequences, about 29% of them present only once. This sample also appeared in a second study, on T cells of mothers and their children.

Source material: blood. The receptors here all came from a boy under 10 years old in good health.

This clonotype has a count of ten or more. V usage is TRBV25-1 and J usage is TRBJ1-3; no definite D call. Trimming shortened V by 1 base and J by 11 bases, and 15 bases separated the two germline ends. Germline CDR1 and CDR2: MGHDK and SYGVNS. The CDR3 covers 14 residues. CDR3 DNA sequence: TGTGCCAGCAGTGAATCTCCGGCTCCTAGAGCCATATATTTT. Translated: CASSESPAPRAIYF.

This chain connects TRBV29-1 to TRBJ2-1, with TRBD1 identical over 9 bases. Per the germline V gene, CDR1 is SQVTM and CDR2 is ANQGSEA. The ends lost 1 base at V and 1 base at J; junction bases unmatched: 5. The CDR3 has 16 amino acids. CDR3 loop: CSVEGMGQGSYNEQFF. The CDR3 DNA reads as TGCAGCGTTGAAGGTATGGGACAGGGTTCCTACAATGAGCAGTTCTTC.

The V call is TRBV21-1, the J call TRBJ2-5. Near its end, the DNA agrees better with TRBJ2-1, so the J call may be wrong. TRBV21-1 is given as a pseudogene. The CDR3 runs 12 residues. The CDR3 is CASQIPFNEQFF. The CDR3, as DNA: TGTGCCAGTCAGATACCTTTTAATGAGCAGTTCTTC.

This clonotype has more than one count but fewer than ten. V is TRBV20-1 and J is TRBJ1-6; D remains unclear. The CDR3 length is 14 residues. The V gene lost 3 bases and the J gene lost 6 bases, with 12 bases spanning the gap. In germline, CDR1 is DFQATT, CDR2 SNEGSKA (reference sequence). CDR3 protein: CSASLAGSNSPLHF. In DNA, the CDR3 is TGCAGTGCTAGTCTGGCAGGTTCTAATTCACCCCTCCACTTT.

The chain has TRBV10-3 and TRBJ1-1, with 7 bases matching TRBD1. V lost 6 bases to trimming and J lost 5 bases; unmatched junction nucleotides: 6. The V gene's germline CDR1 is ENHRY and CDR2 SYGVKD. This CDR3 has 13 amino acids. CDR3 DNA sequence: TGTGCCATCAGCGACAGGGAACGGACTGAAGCTTTCTTT. Translating it yields CAISDRERTEAFF.

The rearrangement joins TRBV7-8 to TRBJ2-3; 9 bases align to TRBD2. Germline V gives CDR1 SGHVS, CDR2 FQNEAQ. Germline trimming cut 1 base from V and 2 bases from J; bases unmatched to any gene: 10. This CDR3 has 18 residues. As DNA, the CDR3 is TGTGCCAGCAGCTTAGAGGCTAGCGGGAATGCTGTCACAGATACGCAGTATTTT. Translating it yields CASSLEASGNAVTDTQYF.

About this clonotype itself: A read error may explain this, as a much larger clone is one base away. V and J are TRBV14 and TRBJ1-2; possible D gene TRBD1, 6 bases. V lost 3 bases to trimming and J lost 4 bases, with 9 bases between them. Germline V gives CDR1 SGHDN, CDR2 FVKESK. CDR3 length: 13 amino acids. The CDR3 sequence: CASSHGTPYGYTF. DNA for the CDR3: TGTGCCAGCAGCCACGGGACACCCTATGGCTACACCTTC.

There are many counts of this clonotype. The chain recombines TRBV4-2 with TRBJ2-1; TRBD2 aligns across 11 bases. The CDR3 totals 21 residues. V was clipped by 0 bases and J by 0 bases; unmatched bases: 13. From germline, CDR1 is LGHNA and CDR2 YNFKEQ. The CDR3 nucleotides are TGTGCCAGCAGCCAAGAATTGCCTAGCGGGGGGCCTTGGAGCTCCTACAATGAGCAGTTCTTC. Translating it yields CASSQELPSGGPWSSYNEQFF.

The chain couples TRBV10-3 to TRBJ2-3; TRBD2 aligns across 7 bases. CDR3 length: 14 residues. The V and J ends lost 8 bases and 6 bases, in that order; junction bases with no gene match: 11. The V gene's germline CDR1 is ENHRY and CDR2 SYGVKD. The CDR3 loop is CAIRGAGEGDTQYF. DNA of the CDR3: TGTGCCATCCGCGGGGCGGGAGAAGGGGATACGCAGTATTTT.

The chain carries TRBV12-3 or TRBV12-4 and TRBJ2-5; D is uncertain. CDR3 length: 13 residues. V lost 2 bases to trimming and J lost 0 bases, with 4 bases between them. The CDR3 sequence: CASSLKHQETQYF. For the CDR3, the DNA is TGTGCCAGCAGTTTAAAGCACCAAGAGACCCAGTACTTC.

This clonotype was found a few times. The chain recombines TRBV29-1 with TRBJ1-2; D perhaps matches TRBD1 (5 bases). V gave up 5 bases and J gave up 8 bases, with 12 bases separating them. The germline V gene encodes CDR1 SQVTM and CDR2 ANQGSEA. The CDR3 length is 11 residues. CDR3 DNA: TGCAGCGTTCCGGACTCAGGGGGCTACACCTTC. It translates to CSVPDSGGYTF.

This chain uses TRBV27 with TRBJ2-5; D remains unclear. Trimming pared 1 base from V and 5 bases from J, leaving 14 bases between. The CDR3 totals 15 residues. Germline V lookup: CDR1 MNHEY, CDR2 SMNVEV (reference sequence). This CDR3 reads CASSLLMGTGETQYF. CDR3 sequence (DNA): TGTGCCAGCAGTTTATTGATGGGAACCGGGGAGACCCAGTACTTC.

This rearrangement joins TRBV29-1 to TRBJ1-1; D gene ambiguous. CDR3 size: 13 residues. CDR1 is SQVTM, CDR2 ANQGSEA, per germline. V was trimmed by 5 bases and J by 4 bases, leaving 14 bases between them. CDR3: CSVSGSTFTEAFF. The CDR3 nucleotides read TGCAGCGTTAGCGGATCCACCTTCACTGAAGCTTTCTTT.

This clonotype occurred once. This chain uses TRBV6-5 with TRBJ2-7; 9 bases map to TRBD1. This CDR3 has 13 residues. The germline CDR1 and CDR2 sequences are MNHEY and SVGAGI. V gave up 8 bases and J gave up 7 bases; unmatched junction bases: 9. The CDR3 bases are TGTGCCAGCGGAGGACAGGGGCCGATGGAGCAGTACTTC. Encoded protein: CASGGQGPMEQYF.

The chain is built from TRBV7-9 and TRBJ2-5; possibly TRBD1 for D (5 bases). Germline CDR1 and CDR2: SEHNR and FQNEAQ (reference sequence). The CDR3 is 15 residues long. Trimming took off 2 bases at V and 5 bases at J, with 15 bases between the two ends. As DNA, the CDR3 is TGTGCCAGCAGCTTACGTGTGGGGCAATCGGAGACCCAGTACTTC. Translating it yields CASSLRVGQSETQYF.

This clonotype turned up a few times. The chain links TRBV15 to TRBJ2-4; 7 bases fit TRBD2. CDR3 size: 15 residues. Germline-derived CDR1 and CDR2 are LNHNV and YYDKDF (reference sequence). With V trimmed by 0 bases and J by 4 bases, 3 bases remained unmatched. The CDR3 region has the DNA TGTGCCACCAGCAGAGATCGTAGCGGGAAAAACATTCAGTACTTC. Protein: CATSRDRSGKNIQYF.

The chain links TRBV29-1 to TRBJ2-7; no clear D. CDR3 length: 12 residues. The germline V gene has CDR1 SQVTM and CDR2 ANQGSEA. V was clipped by 0 bases and J by 4 bases, with 7 bases between them. CDR3 in DNA: TGCAGCGTTGAAGAGGGCCCTTACGAGCAGTACTTC. As protein: CSVEEGPYEQYF.

This clonotype was recorded many times. The J gene is TRBJ2-5, the V gene TRBV6-5; D ambiguous. The CDR3 runs to 13 residues. CDR1 is MNHEY, CDR2 SVGAGI, per germline. V dropped 2 bases and J dropped 3 bases, with 7 bases sitting between them. This CDR3 reads CASSYRVEETQYF. As DNA, the CDR3 is TGTGCCAGCAGTTACAGGGTTGAAGAGACCCAGTACTTC.

The table lists this clonotype with a few counts. This chain links TRBV20-1 with TRBJ2-3; 8 nucleotides match TRBD2. The junction had 4 bases not matched to a gene; V was cut back by 3 bases and J by 5 bases. There are 13 residues in the CDR3. Germline lookup yields CDR1 DFQATT and CDR2 SNEGSKA (reference sequence). This CDR3 reads CSASGGALDTQYF. As DNA, the CDR3 is TGCAGTGCTAGCGGGGGGGCCTTAGATACGCAGTATTTT.

This clonotype was observed a few times. The rearrangement joins TRBV27 to TRBJ2-5; D possibly uses TRBD1 or TRBD2 (5 bases each). The J call is doubtful: the DNA matches TRBJ2-7 better. Germline CDR1 MNHEY, CDR2 SMNVEV (reference sequence). The CDR3 covers 13 residues. This chain's CDR3 is CASSWDVGYEQYF. DNA for the CDR3: TGTGCCAGCTCATGGGACGTAGGCTACGAGCAGTACTTC.

This clonotype showed up just a few times. The rearrangement links TRBV20-1 to TRBJ2-5; 10 positions match TRBD2. Trimming at V came to 3 bases and at J to 1 base, leaving 8 bases not matched to a gene. The germline CDR1 and CDR2 sequences are DFQATT and SNEGSKA (reference sequence). The CDR3 extends over 16 amino acids. The CDR3 loop is CSARGIPSGGQETQYF. In nucleotides, the CDR3 is TGCAGTGCTAGGGGTATTCCTAGCGGGGGCCAAGAGACCCAGTACTTC.

This clonotype appeared a few times. V is TRBV10-3 and J is TRBJ1-4; 7 nucleotides line up with TRBD1. The CDR3 loop spans 17 amino acids. The V segment lost 3 bases and the J segment 0 bases; nucleotides outside the gene matches: 7. The germline V gene encodes CDR1 ENHRY and CDR2 SYGVKD. The CDR3 coding sequence is TGTGCCATCAGTGAAAGGGACAGATTTACAACTAATGAAAAACTGTTTTTT. As protein: CAISERDRFTTNEKLFF.

This CDR3 is CSVRAPYEQYF. CDR3 coding DNA: TGCAGCGTCCGCGCGCCATACGAGCAGTACTTC. The rearrangement joins TRBV29-1 to TRBJ2-7; no clear D gene. This CDR3 region has 11 residues. From germline, CDR1 is SQVTM and CDR2 ANQGSEA. The V gene lost 6 bases and the J gene lost 4 bases, with 10 bases spanning the gap.

This chain links TRBV11-2 with TRBJ2-5; D may be TRBD1 (5 bases). The J call may be wrong; the DNA end is better matched by TRBJ2-1. Germline CDR1 reads SGHAT; CDR2 reads FQNNGV. This CDR3 region has 13 residues. CDR3 DNA: TGTGCCAGCACCAAGGGGCTTGACAATGAGCAGTTCTTC. It specifies CASTKGLDNEQFF.